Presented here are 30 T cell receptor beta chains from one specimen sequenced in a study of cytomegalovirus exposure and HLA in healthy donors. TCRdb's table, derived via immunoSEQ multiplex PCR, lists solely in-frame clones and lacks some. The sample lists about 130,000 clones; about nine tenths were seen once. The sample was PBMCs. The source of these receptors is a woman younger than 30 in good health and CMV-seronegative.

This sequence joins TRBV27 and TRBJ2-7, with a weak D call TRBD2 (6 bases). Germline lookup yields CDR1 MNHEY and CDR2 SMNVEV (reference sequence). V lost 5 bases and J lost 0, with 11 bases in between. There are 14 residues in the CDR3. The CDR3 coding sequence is TGTGCCAGCAGTCCATGGGGGGTCTCCTACGAGCAGTACTTC. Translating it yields CASSPWGVSYEQYF.

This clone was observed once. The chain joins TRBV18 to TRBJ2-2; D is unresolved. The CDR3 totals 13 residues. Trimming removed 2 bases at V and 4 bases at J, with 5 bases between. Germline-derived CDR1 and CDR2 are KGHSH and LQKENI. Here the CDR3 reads CASSPGPTGELFF. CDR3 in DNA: TGTGCCAGCTCACCAGGGCCCACCGGGGAGCTGTTTTTT.

CDR3 in DNA: TGTGCCTGGAGTTACAGGGAGACGAAAGCTTTCTTT. It yields the protein CAWSYRETKAFF. The chain is built from TRBV30 and TRBJ1-1; the D gene is possibly TRBD1 (6 bases). V was cut by 2 bases and J by 9 bases, with 13 bases left in between. The CDR3 contains 12 residues. The germline gives CDR1 GTSNPN, CDR2 SVGIG (reference sequence).

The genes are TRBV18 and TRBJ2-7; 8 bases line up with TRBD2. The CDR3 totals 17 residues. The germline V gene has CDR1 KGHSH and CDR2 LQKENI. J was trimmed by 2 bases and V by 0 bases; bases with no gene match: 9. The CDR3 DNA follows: TGTGCCAGCTCACCACCGCTACGAGCGGGAGACCCCTACGAGCAGTACTTC. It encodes CASSPPLRAGDPYEQYF.

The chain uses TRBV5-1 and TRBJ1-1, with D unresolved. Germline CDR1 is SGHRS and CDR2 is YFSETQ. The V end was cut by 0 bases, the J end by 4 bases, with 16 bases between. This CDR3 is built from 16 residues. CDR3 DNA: TGCGCCAGCAGCTTGGCTCCGGGAGGATTGGGCACTGAAGCTTTCTTT. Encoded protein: CASSLAPGGLGTEAFF.

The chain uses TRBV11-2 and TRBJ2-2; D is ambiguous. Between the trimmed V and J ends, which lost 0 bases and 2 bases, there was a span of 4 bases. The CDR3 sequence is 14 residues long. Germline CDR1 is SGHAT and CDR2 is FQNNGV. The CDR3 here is CASSLDRNTGELFF. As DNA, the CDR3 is TGTGCCAGCAGCTTAGATCGTAACACCGGGGAGCTGTTTTTT.

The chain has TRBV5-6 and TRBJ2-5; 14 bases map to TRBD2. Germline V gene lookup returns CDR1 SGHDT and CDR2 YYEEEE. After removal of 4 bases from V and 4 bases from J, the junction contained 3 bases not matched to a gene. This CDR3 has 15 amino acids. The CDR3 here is CASSLGLAGVETQYF. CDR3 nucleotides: TGTGCCAGCAGCCTGGGACTAGCGGGAGTAGAGACCCAGTACTTC.

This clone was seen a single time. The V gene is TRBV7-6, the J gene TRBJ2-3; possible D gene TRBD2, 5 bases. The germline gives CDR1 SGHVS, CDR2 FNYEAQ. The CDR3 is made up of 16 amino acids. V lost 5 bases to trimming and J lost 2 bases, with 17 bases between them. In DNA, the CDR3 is TGTGCCAGCAGCCCGAGGGCGGCTAGTAACACAGATACGCAGTATTTT. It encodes CASSPRAASNTDTQYF.

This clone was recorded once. CDR3 region: CASSFDRAGANVLTF. The CDR3, as DNA: TGTGCCAGCAGCTTTGACAGGGCTGGGGCCAACGTCCTGACTTTC. V and J are TRBV11-2 and TRBJ2-6; 7 positions match TRBD1. Germline CDR1 SGHAT, CDR2 FQNNGV. The CDR3 length is 15 residues. V was clipped by 3 bases and J by 2 bases; unmatched bases: 1.

This CDR3 is CASSFSLTGELFF. Written as DNA, the CDR3 is TGTGCCAGCAGCTTTAGTCTGACCGGGGAGCTGTTTTTT. J is TRBJ2-2 and V is TRBV11-3; no reliable D call. Germline CDR1 and CDR2: SGHNT and YENEEA. Trimming took off 3 bases at V and 5 bases at J, with 7 bases between the two ends. CDR3 length: 13 amino acids.

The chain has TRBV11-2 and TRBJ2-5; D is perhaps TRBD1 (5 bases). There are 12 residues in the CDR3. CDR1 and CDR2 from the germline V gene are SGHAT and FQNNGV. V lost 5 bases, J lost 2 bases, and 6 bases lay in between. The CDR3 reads CASSRQQETQYF. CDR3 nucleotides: TGTGCCAGCAGCCGACAGCAAGAGACCCAGTACTTC.

CDR3 in amino acids: CAIRPQGAGNTIYF. DNA for the CDR3: TGTGCCATCAGGCCACAGGGAGCTGGAAACACCATATATTTT. This chain uses TRBV10-3 with TRBJ1-3; maybe TRBD1 (6 bases). Looked up from germline, CDR1 is ENHRY and CDR2 is SYGVKD. Between the trimmed V and J ends, which lost 6 bases and 2 bases, there was a span of 11 bases. This CDR3 contains 14 residues.

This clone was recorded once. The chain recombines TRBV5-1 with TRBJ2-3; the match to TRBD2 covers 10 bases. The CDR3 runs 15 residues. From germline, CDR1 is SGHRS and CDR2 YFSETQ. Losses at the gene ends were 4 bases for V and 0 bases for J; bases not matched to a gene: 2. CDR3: CASSQGLASTDTQYF. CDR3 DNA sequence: TGCGCCAGCAGCCAGGGACTAGCGAGCACAGATACGCAGTATTTT.

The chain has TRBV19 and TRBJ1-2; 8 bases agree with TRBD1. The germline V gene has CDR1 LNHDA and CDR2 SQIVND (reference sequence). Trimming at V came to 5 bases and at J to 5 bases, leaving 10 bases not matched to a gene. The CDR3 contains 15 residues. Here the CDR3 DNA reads TGTGCCAGTAGTCTTCAAGGGACAGGCCGGTATGGCTACACCTTC. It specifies CASSLQGTGRYGYTF.

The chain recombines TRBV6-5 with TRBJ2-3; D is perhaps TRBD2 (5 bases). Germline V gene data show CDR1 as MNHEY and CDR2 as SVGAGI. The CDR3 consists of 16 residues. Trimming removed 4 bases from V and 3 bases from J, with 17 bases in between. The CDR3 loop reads CASSSYRTSRTDTQYF. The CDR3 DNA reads TGTGCCAGCAGTTCCTATCGGACTTCGAGGACAGATACGCAGTATTTT.

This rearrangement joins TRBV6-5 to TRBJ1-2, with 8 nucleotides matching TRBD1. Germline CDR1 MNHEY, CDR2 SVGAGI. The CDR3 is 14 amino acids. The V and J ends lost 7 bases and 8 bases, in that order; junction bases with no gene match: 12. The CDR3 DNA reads TGTGCCAGCACTACCGAGGACAGGGTGAGAGGCTACACCTTC. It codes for CASTTEDRVRGYTF.

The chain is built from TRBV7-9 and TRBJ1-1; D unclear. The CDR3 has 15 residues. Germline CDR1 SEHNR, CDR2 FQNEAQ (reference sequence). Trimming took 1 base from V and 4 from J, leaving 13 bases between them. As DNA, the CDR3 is TGTGCCAGCAGCTTAGTTGAGGCCCCGGGCACTGAAGCTTTCTTT. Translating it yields CASSLVEAPGTEAFF.

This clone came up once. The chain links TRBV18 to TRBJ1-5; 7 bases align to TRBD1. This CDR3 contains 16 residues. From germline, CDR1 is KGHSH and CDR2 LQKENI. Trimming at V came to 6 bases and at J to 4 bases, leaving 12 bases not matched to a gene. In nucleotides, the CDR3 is TGTGCCAGCTCCCCGACGTTGGCAGGGGGGAATCAGCCCCAGCATTTT. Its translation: CASSPTLAGGNQPQHF.

Written as DNA, the CDR3 is TGTGCCAGCAGTTCCCTAGCGGGATACAATGAGCAGTTCTTC. Translated: CASSSLAGYNEQFF. V gene TRBV27 combines with J gene TRBJ2-1, with TRBD2 matching 9 bases. This CDR3 has 14 residues. The germline gives CDR1 MNHEY, CDR2 SMNVEV (reference sequence). Germline trimming cut 4 bases from V and 4 bases from J; bases unmatched to any gene: 2.

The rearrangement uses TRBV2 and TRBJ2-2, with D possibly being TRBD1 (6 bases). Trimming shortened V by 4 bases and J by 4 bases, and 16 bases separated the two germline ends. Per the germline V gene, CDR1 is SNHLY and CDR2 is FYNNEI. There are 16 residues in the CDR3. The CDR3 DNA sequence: TGTGCCAGCAGTGCTGTAAGGGGGAGAGGCACCGGGGAGCTGTTTTTT. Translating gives CASSAVRGRGTGELFF.

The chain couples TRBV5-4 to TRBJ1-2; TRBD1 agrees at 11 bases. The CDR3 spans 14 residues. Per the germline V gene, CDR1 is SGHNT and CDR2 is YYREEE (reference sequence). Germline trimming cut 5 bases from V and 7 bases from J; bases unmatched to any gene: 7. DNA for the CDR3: TGTGCCAGCAGGACCGGGACAGGGGGAGGTGGCTACACCTTC. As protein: CASRTGTGGGGYTF.

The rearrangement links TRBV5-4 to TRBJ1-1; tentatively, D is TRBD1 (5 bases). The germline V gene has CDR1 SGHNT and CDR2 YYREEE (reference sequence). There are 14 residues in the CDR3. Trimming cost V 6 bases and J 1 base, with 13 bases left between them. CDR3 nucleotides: TGTGCCAGCACCGCGGGGCGTGGGAACACTGAAGCTTTCTTT. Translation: CASTAGRGNTEAFF.

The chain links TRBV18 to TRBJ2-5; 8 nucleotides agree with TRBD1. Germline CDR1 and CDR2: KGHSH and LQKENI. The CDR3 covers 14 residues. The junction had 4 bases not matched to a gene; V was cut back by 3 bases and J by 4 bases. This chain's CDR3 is CASSPGQGRETQYF. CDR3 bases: TGTGCCAGCTCACCTGGACAGGGACGAGAGACCCAGTACTTC.

DNA of the CDR3: TGTGCCACCAGCAGAGGCGCAGGGGGTAGTGGAAACACCATATATTTT. The encoded protein is CATSRGAGGSGNTIYF. This chain uses TRBV15 with TRBJ1-3; 7 bases agree with TRBD1. CDR1 is LNHNV, CDR2 YYDKDF, per germline (reference sequence). J lost 3 bases, V lost 1 base, and 6 bases had no gene match. CDR3 size: 16 residues.

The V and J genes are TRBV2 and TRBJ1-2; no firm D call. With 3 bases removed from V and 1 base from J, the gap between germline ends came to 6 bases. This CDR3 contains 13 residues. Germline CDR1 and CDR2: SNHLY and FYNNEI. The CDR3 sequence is CASSDRSNYGYTF. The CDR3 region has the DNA TGTGCCAGCAGTGACCGCAGTAACTATGGCTACACCTTC.

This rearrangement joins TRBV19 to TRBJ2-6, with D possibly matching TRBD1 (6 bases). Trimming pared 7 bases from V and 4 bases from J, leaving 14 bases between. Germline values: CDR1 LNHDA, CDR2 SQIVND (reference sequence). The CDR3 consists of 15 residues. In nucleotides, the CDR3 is TGTGCCAGTACCAACAGGGTCTCCGGGGCCAACGTCCTGACTTTC. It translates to CASTNRVSGANVLTF.

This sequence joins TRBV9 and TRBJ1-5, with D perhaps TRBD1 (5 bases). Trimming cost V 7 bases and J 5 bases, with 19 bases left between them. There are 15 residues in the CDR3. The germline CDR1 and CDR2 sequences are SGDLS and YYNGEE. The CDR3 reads CASSRGGGADQPQHF. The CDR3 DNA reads TGTGCCAGCTCTCGGGGGGGAGGGGCGGATCAGCCCCAGCATTTT.

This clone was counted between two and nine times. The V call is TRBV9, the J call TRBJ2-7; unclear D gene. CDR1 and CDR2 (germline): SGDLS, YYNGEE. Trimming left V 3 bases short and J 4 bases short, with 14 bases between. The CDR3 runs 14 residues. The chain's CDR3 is CASSGHEVAYEQYF. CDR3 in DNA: TGTGCCAGCAGCGGCCACGAGGTGGCTTACGAGCAGTACTTC.

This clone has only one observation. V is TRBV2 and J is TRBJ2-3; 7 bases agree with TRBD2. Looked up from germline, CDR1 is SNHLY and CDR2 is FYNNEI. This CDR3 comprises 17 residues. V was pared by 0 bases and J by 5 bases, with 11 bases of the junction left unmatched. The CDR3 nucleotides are TGTGCCAGCAGTGAAGCGCTCGGCGGGCCGGGGGGAGATACGCAGTATTTT. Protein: CASSEALGGPGGDTQYF.

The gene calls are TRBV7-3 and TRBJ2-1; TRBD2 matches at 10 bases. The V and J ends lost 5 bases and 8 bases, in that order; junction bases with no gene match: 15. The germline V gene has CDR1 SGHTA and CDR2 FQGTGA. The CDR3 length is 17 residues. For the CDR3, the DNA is TGTGCCAGCAGCCTTTTAGCGGGAGGCCCCGTATTGCATGAGCAGTTCTTC. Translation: CASSLLAGGPVLHEQFF.